Detailed here is one T cell receptor beta chain. This specimen comes from a study of OX40 agonist ivuxolimab in advanced cancers. About the study: Intravenous ivuxolimab was administered to patients every 2 weeks at 0.01 to 10 mg/kg.

Germline loops: CDR1 SEHNR, CDR2 FQNEAQ (reference sequence). This CDR3 spans 14 amino acids. V was cut by 7 bases and J by 0 bases, with 13 bases left in between. Clones were read by immunoSEQ multiplex PCR, and TCRdb kept only the in-frame ones, dropping some. The data show approximately 92,000 clones, about 96% seen once. This rearrangement joins TRBV7-9 to TRBJ2-7; D is uncertain. Source: CD4+ or CD8+ T cells sorted from blood, taken in a trial of the OX40 agonist ivuxolimab. This sequence was found in an adult with an advanced solid tumor such as melanoma, head and neck, liver or kidney cancer. CDR3 sequence reads: CASTYPVSSYEQYF. CDR3 coding DNA: TGTGCCAGCACCTACCCGGTAAGCTCCTACGAGCAGTACTTC.